The rows below give T cell receptor beta chains drawn from one sample of a study of T cell responses to AZD1222 COVID-19 vaccine. Clones were read by immunoSEQ multiplex PCR, and TCRdb kept only the in-frame ones, dropping some. The table has around 180,000 clones, 70% to 90% seen once. The specimen comprised peripheral blood, sampled on day 0 of AZD1222 vaccination. The source of these receptors is an adult in good health. Both conserved end residues are part of each CDR3. Fields, in order: CDR3 length, D gene, clone size, J gene, V gene, CDR3 protein, CDR3 DNA. A D gene is named only where the DNA matches it firmly. Not all rows give a size; the values are once, few, many and, for expanded clones, a class.

length: 17
D: TRBD1
size: -
J: TRBJ2-5
V: TRBV5-8
CDR3: CASSLGPGQGAQETQYF
DNA: TGTGCCAGCAGCTTGGGACCGGGACAGGGGGCGCAAGAGACCCAGTACTTC

length: 16
D: TRBD1
size: -
J: TRBJ1-1
V: TRBV5-4
CDR3: CASRRDRGRGNTEAFF
DNA: TGTGCCAGCAGGAGGGACAGGGGAAGGGGAAACACTGAAGCTTTCTTT

length: 14
D: TRBD1
size: few
J: TRBJ2-1
V: TRBV9
CDR3: CASSLRTGPNEQFF
DNA: TGTGCCAGCAGCCTCCGGACAGGACCCAATGAGCAGTTCTTC

length: 19
D: -
size: -
J: TRBJ1-2
V: TRBV10-2
CDR3: CASSESNLRPMEANYGYTF
DNA: TGCGCCAGCAGTGAGTCGAATCTGAGACCCATGGAAGCTAACTATGGCTACACCTTC

length: 14
D: -
size: -
J: TRBJ1-4
V: TRBV7-9
CDR3: CASSLAQTNEKLFF
DNA: TGTGCCAGCAGCTTAGCACAGACTAATGAAAAACTGTTTTTT

length: 12
D: TRBD2
size: -
J: TRBJ2-1
V: TRBV11-2
CDR3: CASSPSGVEQFF
DNA: TGTGCCAGCAGTCCCAGCGGGGTTGAGCAGTTCTTC

length: 15
D: -
size: -
J: TRBJ2-7
V: TRBV10-3
CDR3: CAISDPPEASYEQYF
DNA: TGTGCCATCAGTGACCCTCCCGAAGCTTCCTACGAGCAGTACTTC

length: 13
D: -
size: -
J: TRBJ2-7
V: TRBV7-9
CDR3: CASSRRDAGEQYF
DNA: TGTGCCAGCAGCCGTCGGGACGCCGGAGAGCAGTACTTC

length: 17
D: -
size: -
J: TRBJ1-2
V: TRBV7-3
CDR3: CASSLKGRTGTNYGYTF
DNA: TGTGCCAGCAGCTTAAAGGGACGTACAGGGACTAACTATGGCTACACCTTC

length: 13
D: -
size: -
J: TRBJ2-7
V: TRBV5-6
CDR3: CASSPRRGYEQYF
DNA: TGTGCCAGCAGCCCTCGACGCGGCTACGAGCAGTACTTC

length: 19
D: TRBD1
size: -
J: TRBJ2-1
V: TRBV15
CDR3: CATSSPGDRGSITYNEQFF
DNA: TGTGCCACCAGCAGCCCCGGGGACAGGGGATCTATAACCTACAATGAGCAGTTCTTC

length: 12
D: -
size: -
J: TRBJ1-1
V: TRBV19
CDR3: CASSAGLTEAFF
DNA: TGTGCCAGTAGTGCAGGGCTTACTGAAGCTTTCTTT

length: 15
D: -
size: -
J: TRBJ2-7
V: TRBV5-4
CDR3: CASSLAPGRSYEQYF
DNA: TGTGCCAGCAGCTTGGCGCCCGGGCGCTCCTACGAGCAGTACTTC

length: 14
D: TRBD2
size: -
J: TRBJ2-5
V: TRBV29-1
CDR3: CSVLSGTSGQTQYF
DNA: TGCAGCGTCCTGTCCGGGACTAGCGGGCAGACCCAGTACTTC

length: 17
D: -
size: -
J: TRBJ1-3
V: TRBV28
CDR3: CASSSNPWSGPGNTIYF
DNA: TGTGCCAGCAGTTCTAACCCCTGGTCGGGGCCCGGAAACACCATATATTTT

length: 12
D: -
size: -
J: TRBJ2-3
V: TRBV13
CDR3: CASSLAADTQYF
DNA: TGTGCCAGCAGCTTAGCGGCAGATACGCAGTATTTT

length: 15
D: -
size: -
J: TRBJ2-3
V: TRBV2
CDR3: CARSSPDSRSDTQYF
DNA: TGTGCCAGATCCTCCCCTGACTCTAGGTCAGATACGCAGTATTTT

length: 15
D: -
size: -
J: TRBJ1-2
V: TRBV5-1
CDR3: CASSPGGVANYGYTF
DNA: TGCGCCAGCAGCCCGGGGGGTGTAGCTAACTATGGCTACACCTTC

length: 18
D: TRBD2
size: -
J: TRBJ2-1
V: TRBV11-3
CDR3: CASSAISLAGGSGNEQFF
DNA: TGTGCCAGCTCAGCTATATCCCTAGCGGGAGGCTCGGGGAATGAGCAGTTCTTC